This paragraph reports one T cell receptor beta chain. What it recognizes is unknown. This record comes from a study of vaccination effects on CD4 cells after COVID-19. The table came from immunoSEQ multiplex PCR; TCRdb's copy has only in-frame clones and leaves some out. The sample has about 69,000 clones; just under 75% are singletons. ViraFEST assay sequencing came after antigen-specific CD4+ T cells were expanded with viral peptide pools. Subsequent to a culture period of more than 9 days, CD4+ T cells were isolated. Participants were vaccinated with two doses of either the BNT162b2 or mRNA-1273 vaccine. V lost 0 bases and J 1 base, leaving 3 bases between the germline ends. The CDR3 has 13 residues. CDR1 is LNHDA and CDR2 is SQIVND in the germline V gene (reference sequence).

The chain carries TRBV19 and TRBJ1-1; D unclear. The origin of this receptor is a human donor who received a COVID-19 vaccine. The specimen was CD4+ T cells from PBMCs cultured with HCoV-229E spike peptides, collected after COVID-19 vaccination. CDR3 coding DNA: TGTGCCAGTAGTATAGACAGGAACACTGAAGCTTTCTTT. It encodes CASSIDRNTEAFF.